These 13 T cell receptor beta chains originate from one sample sequenced in a study of vaccination effects on CD4 cells after COVID-19. Which antigens these TCRs recognize remains unknown. Expansion with viral peptide pools was applied to antigen-specific CD4+ T cells by the ViraFEST assay prior to sequencing. With more than nine days of culture completed, CD4+ T cells were isolated. All study participants received two doses of BNT162b2 or mRNA-1273 vaccine. Measured with immunoSEQ multiplex PCR; TCRdb has only the in-frame clones, and not every one. Counted here are roughly 24,000 clones, 77% occurring once; the ten biggest clones make up 20% to 25%. Sequencing was performed on CD4+ T cells from PBMCs cultured with HCoV-NL63 spike peptides, taken after COVID-19 vaccination. Every receptor here comes from a human donor who received a COVID-19 vaccine.

The rearrangement uses TRBV7-9 and TRBJ1-4, with D possibly being TRBD1 (6 bases). V lost 5 bases to trimming and J lost 13 bases, with 14 bases between them. CDR3 length: 12 amino acids. Germline V lookup: CDR1 SEHNR, CDR2 FQNEAQ (reference sequence). This chain's CDR3 is CASSPGAGSLFF. CDR3 DNA sequence: TGTGCCAGCAGCCCGGGGGCAGGGTCACTGTTTTTT.

V is TRBV25-1 and J is TRBJ2-4; no firm D call. Germline CDR1 MGHDK, CDR2 SYGVNS. V was trimmed by 1 base and J by 6 bases, leaving 7 bases between them. The CDR3 is made up of 13 amino acids. CDR3 sequence: CASSESGLNIQYF. The DNA of the CDR3 is TGTGCCAGCAGTGAATCGGGTTTAAACATTCAGTACTTC.

The chain carries TRBV2 and TRBJ2-1; perhaps TRBD2 as D (5 bases). This CDR3 has 15 residues. In germline, CDR1 is SNHLY, CDR2 FYNNEI. V was cut by 6 bases and J by 9 bases, with 21 bases left in between. CDR3: CASRPPDRLASEQFF. CDR3 DNA: TGTGCCAGCAGACCACCGGACCGGCTAGCCAGTGAGCAGTTCTTC.

The V and J genes are TRBV19 and TRBJ1-6; 9 nucleotides line up with TRBD1. The germline CDR1 and CDR2 sequences are LNHDA and SQIVND (reference sequence). The ends lost 5 bases at V and 6 bases at J; junction bases unmatched: 8. The CDR3 covers 16 residues. This CDR3 is CASSETGTGLNSPLHF. In DNA, the CDR3 is TGTGCCAGTAGTGAAACCGGGACAGGGCTTAATTCACCCCTCCACTTT. The complete variable domain, with remaining parts taken from reference TRBV19 and TRBJ1-6, reads DGGITQSPKYLFRKEGQNVTLSCEQNLNHDAMYWYRQDPGQGLRLIYYSQIVNDFQKGDIAEGYSVSREKKESFPLTVTSAQKNPTAFYLCASSETGTGLNSPLHFGNGTRLTVT.

This chain's CDR3 is CASSIISTGSEKLFF. CDR3 coding DNA: TGTGCCAGTAGTATAATTTCGACAGGAAGTGAAAAACTGTTTTTT. The rearrangement joins TRBV19 to TRBJ1-4, with D possibly TRBD1 on 6 matching bases. This CDR3 is 15 amino acids long. The V end lost 2 bases, the J end lost 7 bases, and 14 bases lay between the germline ends. CDR1 and CDR2 from the germline V gene are LNHDA and SQIVND (reference sequence).

The rearrangement joins TRBV5-5 to TRBJ2-5, with TRBD2 matching over 11 bases. The length of the CDR3 is 15 residues. Germline V lookup: CDR1 SGHKS, CDR2 YYEKEE (reference sequence). V lost 6 bases, J lost 0 bases, and 4 bases stayed unmatched. The CDR3 loop reads CASTTGLADQETQYF. The CDR3 DNA reads as TGTGCCAGCACTACGGGACTAGCGGACCAAGAGACCCAGTACTTC.

The J gene is TRBJ2-7, the V gene TRBV6-6, with D possibly matching TRBD1 (5 bases). This CDR3 is built from 13 residues. V lost 7 bases to trimming and J lost 2 bases, with 12 bases between them. Germline CDR1 MNHNY, CDR2 SVGAGI (reference sequence). The CDR3 DNA is TGTGCCAGCACCAACAGGAACACCTACGAGCAGTACTTC. This encodes CASTNRNTYEQYF.

The chain uses TRBV19 and TRBJ2-5; no firm D call. Germline V gene sequence: CDR1 LNHDA, CDR2 SQIVND (reference sequence). With 6 bases removed from V and 4 bases from J, the gap between germline ends came to 12 bases. The CDR3 contains 13 residues. The CDR3 here is CASSRRLGETQYF. CDR3 nucleotide sequence: TGTGCCAGTAGCCGACGATTGGGAGAGACCCAGTACTTC.

This sequence joins TRBV7-9 and TRBJ2-1, with 12 bases aligning to TRBD2. J was trimmed by 6 bases and V by 4 bases; bases with no gene match: 4. The CDR3 extends over 15 amino acids. Per the germline V gene, CDR1 is SEHNR and CDR2 is FQNEAQ (reference sequence). The CDR3 reads CASSSGLAGPNEQFF. DNA for the CDR3: TGTGCCAGCAGCTCCGGACTAGCGGGACCCAATGAGCAGTTCTTC. Full variable domain (missing parts from reference TRBV7-9 and TRBJ2-1): DTGVSQNPRHKITKRGQNVTFRCDPISEHNRLYWYRQTLGQGPEFLTYFQNEAQLEKSRLLSDRFSAERPKGSFSTLEIQRTEQGDSAMYLCASSSGLAGPNEQFFGPGTRLTVL.

This clone was observed a handful of times. This chain links TRBV6-1 with TRBJ2-6; D might be TRBD2 (6 bases). CDR3 length: 17 amino acids. CDR1 is MNHNS and CDR2 is SASEGT in the germline V gene. V was clipped by 0 bases and J by 2 bases, with 11 bases between them. The CDR3 region has the DNA TGTGCCAGCAGTGAAGCGCCGGGGGAAGCTGGGGCCAACGTCCTGACTTTC. Translating gives CASSEAPGEAGANVLTF.

This chain connects TRBV6-5 to TRBJ1-2; no definite D call. The CDR3 extends over 13 amino acids. The V and J ends lost 6 bases and 7 bases respectively, with 15 bases between them. Germline CDR1 reads MNHEY; CDR2 reads SVGAGI. CDR3 sequence (DNA): TGTGCCAGCAGCCCCGCGGGAGTAGGTGGCTACACCTTC. Translated: CASSPAGVGGYTF.

The chain couples TRBV28 to TRBJ1-2, with D unclear. V lost 2 bases and J 0 bases, leaving 4 bases between the germline ends. Germline lookup yields CDR1 MDHEN and CDR2 SYDVKM. This CDR3 has 13 residues. This CDR3 is CASSLNPNYGYTF. CDR3 nucleotides: TGTGCCAGCAGTTTAAATCCTAACTATGGCTACACCTTC.

This chain connects TRBV15 to TRBJ1-4; the match to TRBD1 covers 7 bases. Germline V gene lookup returns CDR1 LNHNV and CDR2 YYDKDF (reference sequence). The CDR3 runs to 13 residues. V gave up 5 bases and J gave up 8 bases; unmatched junction bases: 5. The DNA of the CDR3 is TGTGCCACCAGCTGGACAGGCGGGGAAAAACTGTTTTTT. Translating gives CATSWTGGEKLFF.